The clone carrying this T cell receptor (beta chain) came up once. Antigen unknown. Trimming at V came to 3 bases and at J to 7 bases, leaving 12 bases not matched to a gene. Germline V gene sequence: CDR1 SGHDN, CDR2 FVKESK. The CDR3 is 16 residues long. Libraries were prepared by immunoSEQ multiplex PCR; TCRdb keeps only in-frame clonotypes and omits some of them. Of over 60,000 clones in the sample, 75% to 90% were seen once. The data stem from a study of OX40 agonist ivuxolimab in advanced cancers. On the study more broadly: The patients' treatment was ivuxolimab, an agonistic anti-OX40 (CD134) antibody. The group had a mean age of about 60 years, ranged from about 20 to 79, and was approximately 81% male. Broader study findings: Dose levels from 0.1 to 3.0 mg/kg saw CD4+ and CD8+ blood T cells expand clonally by week 6.

The source is an adult with an advanced solid tumor such as melanoma, head and neck, liver or kidney cancer. Source: CD4+ or CD8+ T cells sorted from blood, taken in a trial of the OX40 agonist ivuxolimab. This chain connects TRBV14 to TRBJ2-5; 9 nucleotides line up with TRBD2. The CDR3 reads CASSHWGLADVGTQYF. In DNA, the CDR3 is TGTGCCAGCAGCCACTGGGGACTAGCTGACGTCGGGACCCAGTACTTC. Full variable domain (rest looked up from reference TRBV14 and TRBJ2-5): EAGVTQFPSHSVIEKGQTVTLRCDPISGHDNLYWYRRVMGKEIKFLLHFVKESKQDESGMPNNRFLAERTGGTYSTLKVQPAELEDSGVYFCASSHWGLADVGTQYFGPGTRLLVL.